This T cell receptor (beta chain) was identified in a study of cytomegalovirus exposure and HLA in healthy donors. The PCR contained 60 Vbeta and 13 Jbeta primers. Under the authors' procedure: In a later analysis, approximately 80 million unique TCR beta chains included roughly 11 million shared by two or more donors. Data came from immunoSEQ multiplex PCR; TCRdb stores just in-frame clones and leaves some out. V and J calls and clone size are those listed in that table; D and trimming were worked out from the DNA. The table has 200,000 to 250,000 clones, over 60% seen once. CDR1 is GTSNPN, CDR2 SVGIG, per germline (reference sequence). The CDR3 spans 14 residues. V dropped 5 bases and J dropped 8; count of bases not matched to a gene: 9. The sample holds a few counts of this clone.

The sequence was obtained from a man younger than 35 in good health and CMV-seronegative. Sequenced material: PBMCs. The chain recombines TRBV30 with TRBJ1-4, with TRBD1 identical over 9 bases. CDR3 in DNA: TGTGCCTGGGACAACACAGGGGGCGGGGAAAAACTGTTTTTT. Translated: CAWDNTGGGEKLFF.